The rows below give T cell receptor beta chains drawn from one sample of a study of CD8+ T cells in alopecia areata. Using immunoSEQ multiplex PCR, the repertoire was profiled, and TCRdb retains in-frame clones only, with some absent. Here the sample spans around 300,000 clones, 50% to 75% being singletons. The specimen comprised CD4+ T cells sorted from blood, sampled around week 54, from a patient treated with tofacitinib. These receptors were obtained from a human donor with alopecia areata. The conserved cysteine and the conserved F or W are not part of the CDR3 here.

CDR3 protein: ASSSYGQLYEQY
V gene: TRBV7-9
J gene: TRBJ2-7

CDR3 protein: ASTLGGGMNTEAF
V gene: TRBV7-2
J gene: TRBJ1-1

CDR3 protein: ASSADGTNSPLH
V gene: TRBV9
J gene: TRBJ1-6

CDR3 protein: ASSTGTGDQPQH
V gene: TRBV6-6
J gene: TRBJ1-5

CDR3 protein: ASRDTGVQETQY
V gene: TRBV2
J gene: TRBJ2-5

CDR3 protein: ASSFPRDSNEQF
V gene: TRBV5-4
J gene: TRBJ2-1

CDR3 protein: ASSQVAGLAGEETQY
V gene: TRBV4-3
J gene: TRBJ2-5

CDR3 protein: ASSASGTAKNIQY
V gene: TRBV9
J gene: TRBJ2-4

CDR3 protein: AWSGGGGQPQH
V gene: TRBV30
J gene: TRBJ1-5

CDR3 protein: ASTSPTGNTIY
V gene: TRBV6-5
J gene: TRBJ1-3

CDR3 protein: ASSTNPRDNEQF
V gene: TRBV7-3
J gene: TRBJ2-1

CDR3 protein: ASSEGGKETQY
V gene: TRBV2
J gene: TRBJ2-5

CDR3 protein: ASSLTATEGSPLH
V gene: TRBV7-3
J gene: TRBJ1-6

CDR3 protein: ASSFSVNTEAF
V gene: TRBV9
J gene: TRBJ1-1

CDR3 protein: ASSYRGGNTGELF
V gene: TRBV5-4
J gene: TRBJ2-2

CDR3 protein: ASSPAGSVGDTQY
V gene: TRBV4-2
J gene: TRBJ2-3

CDR3 protein: ASRGTGKDEQF
V gene: TRBV27
J gene: TRBJ2-1

CDR3 protein: ASSLRSTDTQY
V gene: TRBV5-6
J gene: TRBJ2-3

CDR3 protein: ASSLGGGPNSPLH
V gene: TRBV7-9
J gene: TRBJ1-6

CDR3 protein: ASSPSQADTQY
V gene: TRBV7-2
J gene: TRBJ2-3

CDR3 protein: ASSQGIQDRGSGYT
V gene: TRBV4-1
J gene: TRBJ1-2

CDR3 protein: ASSEDVYNSNQPQH
V gene: TRBV6-1
J gene: TRBJ1-5

CDR3 protein: ASSSYSGGAAYEQY
V gene: TRBV7-2
J gene: TRBJ2-7

CDR3 protein: AASSSYNSPLH
V gene: TRBV10-3
J gene: TRBJ1-6

CDR3 protein: SGVGRAETQY
V gene: TRBV29-1
J gene: TRBJ2-5

CDR3 protein: ASSVEGTGDTGELF
V gene: TRBV9
J gene: TRBJ2-2

CDR3 protein: AGSGGKNEQF
V gene: TRBV30
J gene: TRBJ2-1

CDR3 protein: ASSEGIGANVLT
V gene: TRBV5-4
J gene: TRBJ2-6

CDR3 protein: AISDPFRVEDSPLH
V gene: TRBV10-3
J gene: TRBJ1-6

CDR3 protein: ASSPTSGSSYNEQF
V gene: TRBV18
J gene: TRBJ2-1

CDR3 protein: ASSSRTEEVNTEAF
V gene: TRBV5-1
J gene: TRBJ1-1

CDR3 protein: ASSSLTGGHSPLH
V gene: TRBV27
J gene: TRBJ1-6

CDR3 protein: ASSVAPGQGYT
V gene: TRBV9
J gene: TRBJ1-2

CDR3 protein: ASSSTGQGIGDTQY
V gene: TRBV13
J gene: TRBJ2-3

CDR3 protein: ASSLEGQYQETQY
V gene: TRBV5-1
J gene: TRBJ2-5

CDR3 protein: SVPTGTGGTEAF
V gene: TRBV29-1
J gene: TRBJ1-1

CDR3 protein: ASSQGESRASGELF
V gene: TRBV4-1
J gene: TRBJ2-2

CDR3 protein: ASSGGVFSEAF
V gene: TRBV7-8
J gene: TRBJ1-1

CDR3 protein: ASSPHQGRGGEQY
V gene: TRBV7-2
J gene: TRBJ2-7

CDR3 protein: ASSFRTPNTGELF
V gene: TRBV5-6
J gene: TRBJ2-2

CDR3 protein: ASSPDGRNGGYT
V gene: TRBV18
J gene: TRBJ1-2

CDR3 protein: ASSFSGLISYT
V gene: TRBV27
J gene: TRBJ1-2

CDR3 protein: ASSRGNSPLH
V gene: TRBV6-1
J gene: TRBJ1-6

CDR3 protein: ASSLGPGMNTEAF
V gene: TRBV5-6
J gene: TRBJ1-1

CDR3 protein: ATLADLAKNIQY
V gene: TRBV2
J gene: TRBJ2-4